This record covers a single TCR beta chain. This entry belongs to a study of shared clonotypes between healthy human individuals. Among the donors, all were Caucasian adults who lived in Nashville, Tennessee. Measured with immunoSEQ multiplex PCR; TCRdb has only the in-frame clones, and not every one. The sample holds around 1.4 million clones; approximately 98.5% are singletons and the top ten take approximately 0.38%. The receptor was isolated from a man aged 30 to 39 in good health. The sample consisted of naive CD4+ T cells sorted from blood. Subset specified: CD45RA+ positively selected.

The CDR3 coding sequence is TGTGCCAGCTCATACGGACAGGGGCGTAACTATGGCTACACCTTC. The encoded protein is CASSYGQGRNYGYTF. This sequence joins TRBV18 and TRBJ1-2; 9 bases align to TRBD1. Trimming at V came to 5 bases and at J to 1 base, leaving 5 bases not matched to a gene. The CDR3 totals 15 residues. Germline V lookup: CDR1 KGHSH, CDR2 LQKENI.